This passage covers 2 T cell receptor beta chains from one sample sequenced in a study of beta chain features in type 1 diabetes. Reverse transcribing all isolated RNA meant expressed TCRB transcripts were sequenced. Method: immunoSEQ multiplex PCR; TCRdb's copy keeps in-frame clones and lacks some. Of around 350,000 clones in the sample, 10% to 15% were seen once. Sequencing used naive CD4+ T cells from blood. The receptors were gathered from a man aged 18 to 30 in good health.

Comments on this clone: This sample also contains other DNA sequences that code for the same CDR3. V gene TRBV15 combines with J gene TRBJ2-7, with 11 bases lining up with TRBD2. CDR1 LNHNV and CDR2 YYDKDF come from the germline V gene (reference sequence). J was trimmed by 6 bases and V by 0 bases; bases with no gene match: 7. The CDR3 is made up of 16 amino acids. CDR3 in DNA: TGTGCCACCAGCAGAGATCTACTAGCGGGAGCCTTCGAGCAGTACTTC. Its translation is CATSRDLLAGAFEQYF.

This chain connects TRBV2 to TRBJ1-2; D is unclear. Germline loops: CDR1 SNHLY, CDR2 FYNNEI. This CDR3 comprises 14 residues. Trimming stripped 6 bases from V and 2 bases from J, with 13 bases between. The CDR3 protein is CASSSWGENYGYTF. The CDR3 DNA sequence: TGTGCCAGCAGCTCATGGGGAGAGAACTATGGCTACACCTTC.